This T cell receptor (beta chain) is drawn from a study of T cells in Graves' hyperthyroidism and ophthalmopathy. It was RNA transcripts that yielded the amplified TCR beta CDR3 regions. The study used the HTBI primer set for a first-round RT-PCR of the TCR CDR3. TCRdb used MiXCR to reprocess the multiplex PCR reads, holding one entry per CDR3 protein. The sample carries around 690,000 distinct CDR3 sequences, roughly 17% recorded once. V was cut by 5 bases and J by 4 bases, with 11 bases left in between. The germline gives CDR1 MDHEN, CDR2 SYDVKM. The CDR3 contains 13 residues. With regard to this clonotype: Its antigen is undetermined.

Study-wide results and limits: Most thyroid clonotypes expanded above 0.001 were also detected in blood. The authors' 13 V-J model separated ophthalmopathy from stable hyperthyroidism.

Sequenced material: blood. This receptor was identified in a man in his fifties or sixties with Graves' hyperthyroidism. V gene TRBV28 combines with J gene TRBJ1-2; D is perhaps TRBD1 (6 bases). The CDR3: CASSNGQPYGYTF. The DNA of the CDR3 is TGTGCCAGCAGTAATGGACAGCCCTATGGCTACACCTTC.